Each of the 30 T cell receptor beta chains below was sequenced from the same sample in a study of blood T cell repertoires in COVID-19. The assay was immunoSEQ multiplex PCR, and TCRdb's table has in-frame clones only and misses some. The top ten clones hold 28% of a sample with around 140,000 clones, around 88% of them seen once. Material for sequencing was peripheral blood. Receptors originate from a human donor in a cohort sampled during active COVID-19.

This clone occurred once. The CDR3 loop reads CASSPIQSGAGTF. In DNA form, the CDR3 reads TGCGCCAGCAGCCCGATCCAATCAGGGGCTGGCACCTTC. The V and J genes are TRBV5-1 and TRBJ1-2, with D possibly being TRBD1 (6 bases). Trimming stripped 4 bases from V and 13 bases from J, with 20 bases between. The CDR3 is 13 amino acids. Germline loops: CDR1 SGHRS, CDR2 YFSETQ.

This chain joins TRBV5-6 and TRBJ1-2; 7 nucleotides align to TRBD1. The germline gives CDR1 SGHDT, CDR2 YYEEEE. The junction had 4 bases not matched to a gene; V was cut back by 3 bases and J by 2 bases. CDR3 size: 14 residues. The CDR3 loop is CASSSQGGNYGYTF. The CDR3, as DNA: TGTGCCAGCAGCTCTCAGGGGGGAAACTATGGCTACACCTTC. Full variable domain (outside the CDR3, taken from reference TRBV5-6 and TRBJ1-2): DAGVTQSPTHLIKTRGQQVTLRCSPKSGHDTVSWYQQALGQGPQFIFQYYEEEERQRGNFPDRFSGHQFPNYSSELNVNALLLGDSALYLCASSSQGGNYGYTFGSGTRLTVV.

This clone has a handful of counts. This chain joins TRBV4-3 and TRBJ1-1, with D perhaps TRBD1 (6 bases). Germline V gives CDR1 LGHNA, CDR2 YSLEER. V shed 4 bases and J shed 3 bases, with 12 bases lying between them. CDR3 size: 14 residues. The DNA for the CDR3 is TGCGCCAGCAGCCCACAGGGTTTGGACACTGAAGCTTTCTTT. It translates to CASSPQGLDTEAFF.

The chain combines TRBV18 with TRBJ2-1, with TRBD2 as a possible D gene (5 bases). The germline V gene has CDR1 KGHSH and CDR2 LQKENI. The CDR3 spans 12 residues. Trimming pared 3 bases from V and 7 bases from J, leaving 7 bases between. The CDR3 sequence is CASSPGGNEQFF. The DNA of the CDR3 is TGTGCCAGCTCACCGGGCGGGAATGAGCAGTTCTTC. Looking up the rest from reference TRBV18 and TRBJ2-1 gives the full variable domain: NAGVMQNPRHLVRRRGQEARLRCSPMKGHSHVYWYRQLPEEGLKFMVYLQKENIIDESGMPKERFSAEFPKEGPSILRIQQVVRGDSAAYFCASSPGGNEQFFGPGTRLTVL.

This chain links TRBV5-1 with TRBJ1-3, with D unresolved. Germline V lookup: CDR1 SGHRS, CDR2 YFSETQ. The CDR3 length is 16 residues. The ends were cut back, 0 bases at V and 0 bases at J, with 10 bases in the middle. CDR3 DNA sequence: TGCGCCAGCAGCTTGGCCCCCCTGAGCTCTGGAAACACCATATATTTT. This codes for CASSLAPLSSGNTIYF.

The chain uses TRBV18 and TRBJ2-1; 8 nucleotides align to TRBD2. V dropped 0 bases and J dropped 7; count of bases not matched to a gene: 5. CDR1 and CDR2 (germline): KGHSH, LQKENI. There are 15 residues in the CDR3. The CDR3 reads CASSPPLAGPNEQFF. The CDR3 DNA sequence: TGTGCCAGCTCACCACCTCTAGCGGGCCCTAATGAGCAGTTCTTC.

CDR3 DNA: TGTGCCAGCAGTTACCTCACAGGCTCAACCCATGAAAAACTGTTTTTT. This encodes CASSYLTGSTHEKLFF. The chain has TRBV6-5 and TRBJ1-4, with D possibly TRBD1 on 5 matching bases. The germline V gene encodes CDR1 MNHEY and CDR2 SVGAGI. Trimming removed 2 bases at V and 6 bases at J, with 16 bases between. This CDR3 spans 16 amino acids.

The DNA for the CDR3 is TGTGCCAGTAGCTCAGGGCTCTCTGGAAACACCATATATTTT. Protein sequence: CASSSGLSGNTIYF. The chain is built from TRBV19 and TRBJ1-3, with D possibly being TRBD1 (5 bases). CDR1 is LNHDA and CDR2 is SQIVND in the germline V gene (reference sequence). There are 14 residues in the CDR3. V shed 6 bases and J shed 0 bases, with 9 bases lying between them.

The V and J genes are TRBV6-5 and TRBJ2-7, with 8 bases identical to TRBD1. Trimming at V came to 0 bases and at J to 4 bases, leaving 5 bases not matched to a gene. The germline CDR1 and CDR2 sequences are MNHEY and SVGAGI. The CDR3 totals 15 residues. The chain's CDR3 is CASSYSIQGVYEQYF. The DNA of the CDR3 is TGTGCCAGCAGTTACTCGATACAGGGGGTATACGAGCAGTACTTC.

The rearrangement joins TRBV18 to TRBJ2-1; weak D call: TRBD1 (5 bases). V lost 3 bases, J lost 4 bases, and 16 bases lay in between. CDR3 length equals 16 residues. CDR1 is KGHSH, CDR2 LQKENI, per germline. The CDR3 sequence: CASSPDRMQVYNEQFF. The CDR3 coding sequence is TGTGCCAGCTCACCCGACAGAATGCAAGTATACAATGAGCAGTTCTTC.

The V and J genes are TRBV7-6 and TRBJ1-6; D might be TRBD1 (6 bases). The germline gives CDR1 SGHVS, CDR2 FNYEAQ. Trimming took off 0 bases at V and 9 bases at J, with 12 bases between the two ends. This CDR3 spans 15 amino acids. The CDR3 DNA is TGTGCCAGCAGCTTAGCACAGGGAATGGGTTCACCCCTCCACTTT. Amino acid sequence: CASSLAQGMGSPLHF.

The chain recombines TRBV6-7 with TRBJ2-3, with 11 bases fitting TRBD2. TRBV6-7 is an open reading frame, and its role is uncertain. The J segment lost 1 base and the V segment lost 5 bases, leaving 11 bases of the junction unmatched. The CDR3 runs to 18 residues. Here the CDR3 reads CASSNSGGVLGCTDTQYF. The DNA of the CDR3 is TGTGCCAGCAGTAATAGCGGGGGGGTTCTCGGTTGCACAGATACGCAGTATTTT.

The V gene is TRBV5-1, the J gene TRBJ1-2; TRBD1 matches 12 bases. CDR1 and CDR2 from the germline V gene are SGHRS and YFSETQ. The CDR3 extends over 14 amino acids. V lost 0 bases, J lost 7 bases, and 1 base stayed unmatched. The CDR3 sequence is CASSLGDRGPGYTF. Written as DNA, the CDR3 is TGCGCCAGCAGCTTGGGGGACAGGGGGCCTGGCTACACCTTC.

The rearrangement links TRBV5-1 to TRBJ2-4; D unclear. Per the germline V gene, CDR1 is SGHRS and CDR2 is YFSETQ. V lost 4 bases, J lost 6 bases, and 11 bases lay in between. The CDR3 length is 13 residues. The CDR3 reads CASSPPGLNIQYF. DNA for the CDR3: TGCGCCAGCAGCCCTCCCGGGTTAAACATTCAGTACTTC.

CDR3 residues: CASSPRGGIYGYTF. The CDR3 nucleotides read TGTGCCAGCAGCCCCCGAGGGGGAATCTATGGCTACACCTTC. The chain joins TRBV3-1 (or the pseudogene TRBV3-2) to TRBJ1-2; weak D call: TRBD1 (6 bases). The germline V gene has CDR1 LGHDT and CDR2 YNNKEL (reference sequence). The CDR3 is 14 residues long. V was trimmed by 4 bases and J by 4 bases, leaving 13 bases between them.

The chain recombines TRBV5-8 with TRBJ1-5, with a tentative D call TRBD1 (5 bases). The V end was cut by 5 bases, the J end by 10 bases, with 16 bases between. CDR3 length: 13 residues. From germline, CDR1 is SGHTS and CDR2 YDEGEE. The CDR3 spells CASSIGTSEPQHF. As DNA, the CDR3 is TGTGCCAGCAGTATCGGGACTTCGGAACCCCAGCATTTT.

The chain couples TRBV5-1 to TRBJ2-5; TRBD1 is a possible D gene (6 bases). The V and J ends lost 4 bases and 3 bases respectively, with 31 bases between them. Germline V gene data show CDR1 as SGHRS and CDR2 as YFSETQ. This CDR3 spans 20 amino acids. CDR3 sequence: CASSPSGTPTWGYRKETQYF. CDR3 DNA sequence: TGCGCCAGCAGCCCTTCAGGGACACCTACTTGGGGCTACCGAAAAGAGACCCAGTACTTC.

The count of this clone is one. The chain has TRBV18 and TRBJ2-7; 9 bases match TRBD2. The germline V gene encodes CDR1 KGHSH and CDR2 LQKENI. V gave up 6 bases and J gave up 7 bases; unmatched junction bases: 10. This CDR3 has 14 residues. This CDR3 reads CASSSSGGDREQYF. CDR3 in DNA: TGTGCCAGCTCTAGTAGCGGGGGAGATAGAGAGCAGTACTTC.

The chain uses TRBV28 and TRBJ2-7; D call uncertain. Germline lookup yields CDR1 MDHEN and CDR2 SYDVKM. The V and J ends lost 7 bases and 6 bases respectively, with 13 bases between them. The CDR3 contains 12 residues. This CDR3 is CASTSSVSEQYF. The CDR3 DNA reads TGTGCCAGCACCTCATCGGTATCCGAGCAGTACTTC.

The CDR3 coding sequence is TGTGCCAGCAGCTTGTCTTGGGCAGACACAAACATTCAGTACTTC. Its protein is CASSLSWADTNIQYF. The rearrangement joins TRBV5-4 to TRBJ2-4, with D hard to call. The germline CDR1 and CDR2 sequences are SGHNT and YYREEE (reference sequence). The CDR3 length is 15 residues. V was shortened by 1 base and J by 6 bases, with 14 bases between the two germline ends.

The chain links TRBV5-8 to TRBJ1-1; D uncertain. The CDR3 consists of 12 residues. Germline CDR1 and CDR2: SGHTS and YDEGEE. Trimming left V 0 bases short and J 11 bases short, with 11 bases between. In DNA form, the CDR3 reads TGTGCCAGCAGCTTGGGGAGGGTTCGGGCTTTCTTT. Amino acid sequence: CASSLGRVRAFF.

This CDR3 reads CASSNIYSRQGGFPDTQYF. DNA of the CDR3: TGCGCCAGCAGTAACATATACTCCAGACAGGGAGGCTTCCCAGATACGCAGTATTTT. The rearrangement uses TRBV5-1 and TRBJ2-3; D perhaps matches TRBD1 (7 bases). Trimming took off 5 bases at V and 4 bases at J, with 29 bases between the two ends. This CDR3 contains 19 residues. Germline V gives CDR1 SGHRS, CDR2 YFSETQ.

The rearrangement joins TRBV3-1 (or the pseudogene TRBV3-2) to TRBJ1-2, with 7 bases fitting TRBD1. Germline CDR1 and CDR2: LGHDT and YNNKEL (reference sequence). Trimming removed 2 bases from V and 8 bases from J; junction bases left unmatched: 2. This CDR3 spans 12 amino acids. The CDR3 is CASSQTGEGYTF. The CDR3 DNA follows: TGTGCCAGCAGCCAAACAGGGGAAGGCTACACCTTC.

The V call is TRBV7-9, the J call TRBJ2-3, with D possibly being TRBD1 (6 bases). V was pared by 1 base and J by 0 bases, with 17 bases between. The germline V gene encodes CDR1 SEHNR and CDR2 FQNEAQ (reference sequence). The CDR3 loop spans 18 amino acids. The CDR3 loop reads CASSLEMWTVSSTDTQYF. For the CDR3, the DNA is TGTGCCAGCAGCTTAGAAATGTGGACAGTTTCTAGCACAGATACGCAGTATTTT. Combining the CDR3 with reference TRBV7-9 and TRBJ2-3 gives the whole variable domain DTGVSQNPRHKITKRGQNVTFRCDPISEHNRLYWYRQTLGQGPEFLTYFQNEAQLEKSRLLSDRFSAERPKGSFSTLEIQRTEQGDSAMYLCASSLEMWTVSSTDTQYFGPGTRLTVL.

The V call is TRBV5-4, the J call TRBJ2-1, with 8 bases matching TRBD1. This CDR3 region has 13 residues. The germline V gene has CDR1 SGHNT and CDR2 YYREEE (reference sequence). V trimming: 1 base; J trimming: 9 bases; junction bases outside the gene matches: 3. The CDR3 coding sequence is TGTGCCAGCAGCTTGACCCAGGGGGCTGAGCAGTTCTTC. Translation: CASSLTQGAEQFF.

The rearrangement uses TRBV11-2 and TRBJ2-7; TRBD1 aligns across 7 bases. The J segment lost 3 bases and the V segment lost 6 bases, leaving 8 bases of the junction unmatched. The CDR3 contains 14 residues. Germline lookup yields CDR1 SGHAT and CDR2 FQNNGV. CDR3 coding DNA: TGTGCCAGCAGTCCCGGGACAGTGAGCTACGAGCAGTACTTC. Translating gives CASSPGTVSYEQYF.

CDR3 loop: CASSPRQGVGEAFF. CDR3 DNA: TGTGCCAGCTCACCGAGACAGGGGGTAGGAGAAGCTTTCTTT. The gene calls are TRBV18 and TRBJ1-1; 9 nucleotides match TRBD1. Germline assignment: CDR1 KGHSH and CDR2 LQKENI. The CDR3 sequence is 14 residues long. Trimming took 3 bases from V and 8 from J; bases not matched to a gene: 7.

V usage is TRBV9 and J usage is TRBJ1-2, with TRBD1 identical over 10 bases. V was clipped by 0 bases and J by 3 bases; unmatched bases: 2. CDR3 length equals 15 residues. Germline V lookup: CDR1 SGDLS, CDR2 YYNGEE. The chain's CDR3 is CASSVGTGGYYGYTF. DNA for the CDR3: TGTGCCAGCAGCGTAGGGACAGGGGGGTACTATGGCTACACCTTC.

The chain couples TRBV9 to TRBJ2-5; TRBD2 aligns across 7 bases. Germline lookup yields CDR1 SGDLS and CDR2 YYNGEE. The CDR3 spans 16 residues. Unmatched junction bases numbered 14, after V lost 4 bases and J lost 5 bases. The CDR3: CASSPIGAGLRETQYF. The CDR3 DNA follows: TGTGCCAGCAGCCCGATAGGAGCGGGGCTGCGGGAGACCCAGTACTTC.

V usage is TRBV7-2 and J usage is TRBJ2-1; 7 nucleotides line up with TRBD2. The CDR3 covers 16 residues. CDR1 is SGHTA and CDR2 is FQGNSA in the germline V gene. The V gene end was trimmed by 5 bases and the J gene end by 4 bases; junction bases not matched to a gene: 11. This CDR3 is CASSPGGTGIYNEQFF. DNA of the CDR3: TGTGCCAGCAGCCCGGGGGGTACAGGAATATACAATGAGCAGTTCTTC.